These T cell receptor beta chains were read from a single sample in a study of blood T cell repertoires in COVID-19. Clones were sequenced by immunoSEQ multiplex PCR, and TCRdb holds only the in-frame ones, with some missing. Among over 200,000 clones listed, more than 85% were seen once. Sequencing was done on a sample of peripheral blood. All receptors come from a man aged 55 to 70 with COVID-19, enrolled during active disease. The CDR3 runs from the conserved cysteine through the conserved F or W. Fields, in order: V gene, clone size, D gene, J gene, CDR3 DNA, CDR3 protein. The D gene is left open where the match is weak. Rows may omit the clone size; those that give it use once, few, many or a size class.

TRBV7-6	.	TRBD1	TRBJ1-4	TGTGCCAGCAGCTTATTTACGCCCGGACAGGGGGCTAGTGAAAAACTGTTTTTT	CASSLFTPGQGASEKLFF
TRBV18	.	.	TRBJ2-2	TGTGCCAGCTCATTCGGGACCGGGGAGCTGTTTTTT	CASSFGTGELFF
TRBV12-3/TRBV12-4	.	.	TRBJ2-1	TGTGCCAGCAGTTTTTTAAATGAGCAGTTCTTC	CASSFLNEQFF
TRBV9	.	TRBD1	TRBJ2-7	TGTGCCAGCAGCGGGAGGACAGGACCGGACGAGCAGTACTTC	CASSGRTGPDEQYF
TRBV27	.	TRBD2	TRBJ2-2	TGTGCCAGCAGTTTGGGGACTAGCGGGAGGGCCACCGGGGAGCTGTTTTTT	CASSLGTSGRATGELFF
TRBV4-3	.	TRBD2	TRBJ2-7	TGCGCCAGCAGCCAAGCCCGGGGGGTTGGGTCCTACGAGCAGTACTTC	CASSQARGVGSYEQYF
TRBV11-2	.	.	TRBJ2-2	TGTGCCAGCAGCTCAGCTACAGGGTTCGTCGGGGAGCTGTTTTTT	CASSSATGFVGELFF
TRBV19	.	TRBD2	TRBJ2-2	TGTGCCAGTAGTAGCCGAGGGAGTCGGGGGGCTAGCGGGAGTGGGGAGCTGTTTTTT	CASSSRGSRGASGSGELFF
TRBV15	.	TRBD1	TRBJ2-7	TGTGCCACGGGTAGGGACAGGGGATACGAGCAGTACTTC	CATGRDRGYEQYF
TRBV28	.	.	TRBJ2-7	TGTGCCAGCAGTCCCCTAGGAGGCGTCTACGAGCAGTACTTC	CASSPLGGVYEQYF
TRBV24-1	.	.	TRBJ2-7	TGTGCCACCGCCCCCTACTACGAGCAGTACTTC	CATAPYYEQYF
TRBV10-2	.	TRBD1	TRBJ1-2	TGCGCCAGCAGTGTAGGACAGGGAGATGGCTACACCTTC	CASSVGQGDGYTF
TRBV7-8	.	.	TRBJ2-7	TGTGCCAGCAGCCCCATACATGGAGAGCAGCAGTACTTC	CASSPIHGEQQYF
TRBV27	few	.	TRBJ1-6	TGTGCCAGCACCCGTTATAATTCACCCCTCCACTTT	CASTRYNSPLHF
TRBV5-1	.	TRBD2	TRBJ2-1	TGCGCCAGCAGCTACCCTAACACCGGGACTAGCGGATTCTACAATGAGCAGTTCTTC	CASSYPNTGTSGFYNEQFF
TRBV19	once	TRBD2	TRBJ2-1	TGTGCCAGTAGTCCCGGGACTAGCGGGAGTAGTGAGCAGTTCTTC	CASSPGTSGSSEQFF
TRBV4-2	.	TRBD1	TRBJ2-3	TGTGCCAGCAGCCAAGATACCCAGGGGGCATTCACAGATACGCAGTATTTT	CASSQDTQGAFTDTQYF
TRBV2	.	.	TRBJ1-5	TGTGCCAGCAGGTATAGCAATCAGCCCCAGCATTTT	CASRYSNQPQHF
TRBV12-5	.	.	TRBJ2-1	TGTGCTAGTGGCCCCGGGGGCTCCTACAATGAGCAGTTCTTC	CASGPGGSYNEQFF
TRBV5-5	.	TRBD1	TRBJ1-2	TGTGCCAGCAGAGTAGACAGGGACTATGGCTACACCTTC	CASRVDRDYGYTF
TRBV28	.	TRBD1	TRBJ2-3	TGTGCCAGCAGTCCCCACGGGACAGGGGGTTTCACAGATACGCAGTATTTT	CASSPHGTGGFTDTQYF
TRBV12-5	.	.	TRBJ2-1	TGTGCTAGTGGTTCCCGACTAGGTGAGCAGTTCTTC	CASGSRLGEQFF
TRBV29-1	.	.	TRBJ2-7	TGCAGCGTTGAACAGGCCAGCTACTTCTCCTACGAGCAGTACTTC	CSVEQASYFSYEQYF
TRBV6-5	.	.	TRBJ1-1	TGTGCCAGCAGGCAGACTTACACTGAAGCTTTCTTT	CASRQTYTEAFF
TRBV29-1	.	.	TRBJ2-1	TGCAGCGTCGCTTTTGGCGGTCACTCCTACAATGAGCAGTTCTTC	CSVAFGGHSYNEQFF
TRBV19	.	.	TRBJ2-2	TGTGCCTCGACCCGGCAGGATAACACCGGGGAGCTGTTTTTT	CASTRQDNTGELFF
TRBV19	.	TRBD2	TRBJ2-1	TGTGCCAGTACCAGGACTAGCGGGAGCTCCTACAATGAGCAGTTCTTC	CASTRTSGSSYNEQFF
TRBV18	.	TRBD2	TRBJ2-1	TGTGCCAGCTCACCACTCGGACTAGCGGGGGAGTACGAGCAGTTCTTC	CASSPLGLAGEYEQFF
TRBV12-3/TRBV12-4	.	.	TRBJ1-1	TGTGCCAGCAGTCCATACAGCGGCCCTGAAGCTTTCTTT	CASSPYSGPEAFF
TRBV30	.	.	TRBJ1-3	TGTGCCTGGCAGGACAACCCTTCTGGAAACACCATATATTTT	CAWQDNPSGNTIYF
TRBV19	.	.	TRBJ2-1	TGTGCCAGTAGTGTCACAGGGTACGATGAGCAGTTCTTC	CASSVTGYDEQFF
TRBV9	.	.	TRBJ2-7	TGTGCCAGCAGCGTAGGAGGGACCCAGGGGTACGAGCAGTACTTC	CASSVGGTQGYEQYF
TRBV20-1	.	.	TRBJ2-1	TGCAGTGCTAGTAGCGGTCCTTCCTACAATGAGCAGTTCTTC	CSASSGPSYNEQFF